Presented here are 20 T cell receptor beta chains from one specimen sequenced in a study of shared clonotypes between healthy human individuals. The method was immunoSEQ multiplex PCR; TCRdb's version includes in-frame clones alone and lacks a portion of them. Here the sample spans some 2.4 million clones, 90% to 95% being singletons. Sequencing input: naive CD4+ T cells from PBMCs. Subset defined: CD45RA+ positively selected. These receptors were collected from a man in his late teens or twenties in good health. Some clones in this sample may be carry-over from other donors' samples.

The chain is built from TRBV9 and TRBJ2-2, with D perhaps TRBD2 (6 bases). CDR3 length: 15 residues. V lost 0 bases and J 7 bases, leaving 13 bases between the germline ends. Germline-derived CDR1 and CDR2 are SGDLS and YYNGEE. DNA for the CDR3: TGTGCCAGCAGCGTAGGGCGACTAGGGATCGGGGAGCTGTTTTTT. The encoded protein is CASSVGRLGIGELFF.

For this clone: The sample contains more than one DNA sequence encoding this CDR3. The gene calls are TRBV7-9 and TRBJ1-1; no clear D. Germline V gives CDR1 SEHNR, CDR2 FQNEAQ (reference sequence). Deletions cut 1 base from V and 0 bases from J, with 3 bases between. This CDR3 has 13 residues. The chain's CDR3 is CASSLELNTEAFF. DNA of the CDR3: TGTGCCAGCAGCTTAGAACTGAACACTGAAGCTTTCTTT. Supplemented by reference TRBV7-9 and TRBJ1-1, the full variable domain reads DTGVSQNPRHKITKRGQNVTFRCDPISEHNRLYWYRQTLGQGPEFLTYFQNEAQLEKSRLLSDRFSAERPKGSFSTLEIQRTEQGDSAMYLCASSLELNTEAFFGQGTRLTVV.

The CDR3 loop reads CAIKEGLAEYYEQYF. CDR3 coding DNA: TGTGCCATCAAAGAGGGGCTAGCGGAGTACTACGAGCAGTACTTC. The J gene is TRBJ2-7, the V gene TRBV28, with TRBD2 matching 7 bases. Germline V gives CDR1 MDHEN, CDR2 SYDVKM. The J segment lost 3 bases and the V segment lost 10 bases, leaving 15 bases of the junction unmatched. The CDR3 spans 15 residues.

This rearrangement joins TRBV29-1 to TRBJ2-6; D gene ambiguous. Trimming took off 0 bases at V and 18 bases at J, with 18 bases between the two ends. The germline gives CDR1 SQVTM, CDR2 ANQGSEA. The CDR3 covers 13 residues. The CDR3 here is CSVEEIRQDHRTF. The CDR3 DNA is TGCAGCGTTGAAGAGATACGACAAGATCATCGGACTTTC.

The gene calls are TRBV18 and TRBJ1-1; TRBD1 might be the D (5 bases). The germline gives CDR1 KGHSH, CDR2 LQKENI. The length of the CDR3 is 14 residues. The germline V and J ends were trimmed by 2 bases and 6 bases, with 13 bases remaining between them. The CDR3 nucleotides read TGTGCCAGCTCACCAGGCAGGGAGGTCTCTGAAGCTTTCTTT. Translation: CASSPGREVSEAFF.

This chain joins TRBV28 and TRBJ1-2; 9 bases align to TRBD1. The germline V gene encodes CDR1 MDHEN and CDR2 SYDVKM. J lost 4 bases, V lost 6 bases, and 6 bases had no gene match. The CDR3 sequence is 14 residues long. DNA for the CDR3: TGTGCCAGCAGGACGGGACAGGGTGTCTATGGCTACACCTTC. Translating gives CASRTGQGVYGYTF.

The chain joins TRBV11-3 to TRBJ2-7; 7 bases agree with TRBD2. The CDR3 totals 14 residues. The junction had 6 bases not matched to a gene; V was cut back by 1 base and J by 6 bases. Germline values: CDR1 SGHNT, CDR2 YENEEA. For the CDR3, the DNA is TGTGCCAGCAGCTTAGTTTCGGGGGAGGGCGAGCAGTACTTC. It translates to CASSLVSGEGEQYF.

J is TRBJ1-5 and V is TRBV28; 7 nucleotides agree with TRBD1. This CDR3 has 15 residues. Germline CDR1 and CDR2: MDHEN and SYDVKM. The J segment lost 7 bases and the V segment lost 5 bases, leaving 11 bases of the junction unmatched. The CDR3 loop reads CASSPATGNRQPQHF. The CDR3 bases are TGTGCCAGCAGTCCAGCGACAGGGAACCGGCAGCCCCAGCATTTT.

V and J are TRBV28 and TRBJ1-2; D is undetermined. CDR1 and CDR2 from the germline V gene are MDHEN and SYDVKM. CDR3 length equals 14 residues. V was trimmed by 5 bases and J by 7 bases, leaving 17 bases between them. The CDR3 sequence is CASSPGRYSPGYTF. The DNA for the CDR3 is TGTGCCAGCAGTCCCGGGAGGTACAGCCCTGGCTACACCTTC.

V and J are TRBV2 and TRBJ1-2; TRBD1 matches 9 bases. The germline V gene has CDR1 SNHLY and CDR2 FYNNEI. The CDR3 spans 14 residues. Unmatched junction bases numbered 7, after V lost 3 bases and J lost 8 bases. CDR3 loop: CASSDAGQGIGYTF. CDR3 coding DNA: TGTGCCAGCAGTGACGCGGGACAGGGTATCGGCTACACCTTC.

A note on this clone: Other DNA sequences in this sample translate to the same CDR3. The V and J genes are TRBV7-9 and TRBJ2-7, with 9 positions matching TRBD2. The CDR3 consists of 14 residues. CDR1 is SEHNR and CDR2 is FQNEAQ in the germline V gene (reference sequence). The J segment lost 0 bases and the V segment lost 3 bases, leaving 0 bases of the junction unmatched. CDR3 nucleotide sequence: TGTGCCAGCAGCTTTAGCGGGAGCTCCTACGAGCAGTACTTC. This encodes CASSFSGSSYEQYF. Based on the CDR3 plus reference TRBV7-9 and TRBJ2-7, the full variable domain is DTGVSQNPRHKITKRGQNVTFRCDPISEHNRLYWYRQTLGQGPEFLTYFQNEAQLEKSRLLSDRFSAERPKGSFSTLEIQRTEQGDSAMYLCASSFSGSSYEQYFGPGTRLTVT.

The gene calls are TRBV2 and TRBJ2-7; 11 bases agree with TRBD2. CDR3 length equals 13 residues. Per germline, CDR1 SNHLY and CDR2 FYNNEI. The trim removed 6 bases at V and 4 bases at J, leaving 2 bases unmatched. The CDR3 here is CASRGLAAYEQYF. The CDR3 coding sequence is TGTGCCAGCAGGGGACTAGCGGCGTACGAGCAGTACTTC.

The chain carries TRBV13 and TRBJ2-1; TRBD2 is a possible D gene (5 bases). CDR3 length: 15 amino acids. Germline values: CDR1 PRHDT, CDR2 FYEKMQ (reference sequence). The V end lost 2 bases, the J end lost 3 bases, and 11 bases lay between the germline ends. CDR3 coding DNA: TGTGCCAGCAGCTTACGCGAGCGGAACTACAATGAGCAGTTCTTC. This codes for CASSLRERNYNEQFF.

With regard to this clone: Other nucleotide sequences from this sample produce the same CDR3. The chain couples TRBV7-2 to TRBJ1-5, with D possibly TRBD1 on 5 matching bases. The CDR3 totals 15 residues. Germline V lookup: CDR1 SGHTA, CDR2 FQGNSA. Trimming cost V 2 bases and J 4 bases, with 12 bases left between them. The CDR3 loop is CASSLRGGGNQPQHF. DNA for the CDR3: TGTGCCAGCAGCTTACGGGGGGGAGGGAATCAGCCCCAGCATTTT. Together with reference TRBV7-2 and TRBJ1-5, the CDR3 gives the full variable domain: GAGVSQSPSNKVTEKGKDVELRCDPISGHTALYWYRQSLGQGLEFLIYFQGNSAPDKSGLPSDRFSAERTGGSVSTLTIQRTQQEDSAVYLCASSLRGGGNQPQHFGDGTRLSIL.

The chain uses TRBV4-1 and TRBJ2-7; 7 bases are a match to TRBD2. V lost 0 bases to trimming and J lost 0 bases; unmatched junction nucleotides: 8. Germline CDR1 reads MGHRA; CDR2 reads YSYEKL. The CDR3 is 17 amino acids. The CDR3 sequence is CASSQDIGGSASYEQYF. CDR3 bases: TGCGCCAGCAGCCAAGATATCGGCGGGAGCGCCTCCTACGAGCAGTACTTC.

This clone has just one count. This sequence joins TRBV7-2 and TRBJ1-1; 7 nucleotides match TRBD1. CDR1 is SGHTA, CDR2 FQGNSA, per germline. V lost 4 bases and J lost 7; bases outside the gene matches: 3. The CDR3 is 12 amino acids. The DNA for the CDR3 is TGTGCCAGCAGCTCGACAGGGATTGAAGCTTTCTTT. It encodes CASSSTGIEAFF.

The V gene is TRBV19, the J gene TRBJ2-4, with 9 bases lining up with TRBD1. V shed 5 bases and J 9 bases; nucleotides not matched to a gene: 14. The CDR3 contains 16 residues. Looked up from germline, CDR1 is LNHDA and CDR2 is SQIVND (reference sequence). DNA of the CDR3: TGTGCCAGTAGTCCTATCCCACAGGGGGCACGGAGCATTCAGTACTTC. Translating gives CASSPIPQGARSIQYF. Together with reference TRBV19 and TRBJ2-4, the CDR3 gives the full variable domain: DGGITQSPKYLFRKEGQNVTLSCEQNLNHDAMYWYRQDPGQGLRLIYYSQIVNDFQKGDIAEGYSVSREKKESFPLTVTSAQKNPTAFYLCASSPIPQGARSIQYFGAGTRLSVL.

This chain joins TRBV13 and TRBJ2-7; D tentatively reads TRBD1 or TRBD2 (6 bases each). Germline lookup yields CDR1 PRHDT and CDR2 FYEKMQ (reference sequence). Trimming shortened V by 5 bases and J by 2 bases, and 16 bases separated the two germline ends. The CDR3 contains 15 residues. CDR3 in DNA: TGTGCCAGCAGCCCCGCGGGTGGGGGGCCCTACGAGCAGTACTTC. Its protein product is CASSPAGGGPYEQYF.

This sequence joins TRBV28 and TRBJ2-7; D is possibly TRBD1 or TRBD2 (5 bases each). Trimming took off 6 bases at V and 6 bases at J, with 18 bases between the two ends. The CDR3 extends over 14 amino acids. Germline CDR1 MDHEN, CDR2 SYDVKM. Here the CDR3 reads CASRQPGPHGEQYF. Written as DNA, the CDR3 is TGTGCCAGCAGGCAGCCGGGGCCTCACGGCGAGCAGTACTTC. The variable domain in full, with the rest retrieved from reference TRBV28 and TRBJ2-7, is DVKVTQSSRYLVKRTGEKVFLECVQDMDHENMFWYRQDPGLGLRLIYFSYDVKMKEKGDIPEGYSVSREKKERFSLILESASTNQTSMYLCASRQPGPHGEQYFGPGTRLTVT.

CDR3 nucleotide sequence: TGTGCTAGTGGTTTGGTACTTTCTTCCGGACAGACCAACTATGGCTACACCTTC. Translated: CASGLVLSSGQTNYGYTF. V and J are TRBV12-5 and TRBJ1-2; D possibly corresponds to TRBD1 (6 bases). This CDR3 spans 18 amino acids. Germline V CDR1 and CDR2: LGHNT, FRNRAP. The ends were cut back, 0 bases at V and 2 bases at J, with 19 bases in the middle.